Listed below are T cell receptor beta chains from one sample, sequenced in a study of CD8+ T cells in alopecia areata. The table came from immunoSEQ multiplex PCR; TCRdb's copy has only in-frame clones and leaves some out. The sample carries over 150,000 clones, roughly 53% recorded once. The sample was CD8+ T cells sorted from blood, taken at week 24, from a patient treated with tofacitinib. These receptors originate from a human donor with alopecia areata. CDR3s include the opening cysteine and the closing phenylalanine or tryptophan. Each record gives: CDR3 protein, CDR3 DNA, D gene, clone size, J gene, V gene. A D gene is named only where the DNA matches it firmly. Not every row has a clone size; where given, it reads once, few, many or a size class.

CDR3 protein: CASSLEWSQLFF
CDR3 DNA: TGTGCCAGCAGCTTAGAGTGGAGTCAACTGTTTTTT
D gene: .
clone size: .
J gene: TRBJ1-4
V gene: TRBV7-9

CDR3 protein: CASSYSPGQNGYTF
CDR3 DNA: TGTGCCAGCAGTTACTCCCCTGGACAGAATGGCTACACCTTC
D gene: .
clone size: .
J gene: TRBJ1-2
V gene: TRBV6-5

CDR3 protein: CASSARGTGESRTKNIQYF
CDR3 DNA: TGTGCCAGCAGTGCCCGGGGGACAGGGGAGTCCAGGACCAAAAACATTCAGTACTTC
D gene: TRBD1
clone size: .
J gene: TRBJ2-4
V gene: TRBV6-1

CDR3 protein: CASSLVVSGDRVYNEQFF
CDR3 DNA: TGTGCCAGCAGCTTAGTAGTTTCCGGGGACAGGGTTTACAATGAGCAGTTCTTC
D gene: TRBD1
clone size: .
J gene: TRBJ2-1
V gene: TRBV7-9

CDR3 protein: CASLQGNYGYTF
CDR3 DNA: TGTGCCAGCTTACAGGGAAACTATGGCTACACCTTC
D gene: .
clone size: .
J gene: TRBJ1-2
V gene: TRBV19

CDR3 protein: CASSSLTDTQYF
CDR3 DNA: TGTGCCAGCAGCTCCCTAACAGATACGCAGTATTTT
D gene: .
clone size: .
J gene: TRBJ2-3
V gene: TRBV7-8

CDR3 protein: CASSLGLQRDIQYF
CDR3 DNA: TGTGCCAGCAGCTTAGGACTTCAGCGGGACATCCAATACTTC
D gene: .
clone size: .
J gene: TRBJ2-4
V gene: TRBV7-9

CDR3 protein: CASSPGSDSSYEQYF
CDR3 DNA: TGCGCCAGCAGCCCCGGGTCGGACTCCTCCTACGAGCAGTACTTC
D gene: .
clone size: .
J gene: TRBJ2-7
V gene: TRBV5-1

CDR3 protein: CASSRADREAFF
CDR3 DNA: TGTGCCAGCAGCCGAGCGGACAGGGAAGCTTTCTTT
D gene: TRBD1
clone size: .
J gene: TRBJ1-1
V gene: TRBV5-6

CDR3 protein: CASSLVQGDSPLHF
CDR3 DNA: TGTGCCAGCAGCTTGGTACAGGGGGATTCACCCCTCCACTTT
D gene: TRBD1
clone size: .
J gene: TRBJ1-6
V gene: TRBV5-6

CDR3 protein: CASSGNSPLHF
CDR3 DNA: TGTGCCAGCAGCGGGAATTCACCCCTCCACTTT
D gene: .
clone size: .
J gene: TRBJ1-6
V gene: TRBV11-2

CDR3 protein: CAISESKGDNSPLHF
CDR3 DNA: TGTGCCATCAGTGAGTCAAAAGGGGACAATTCACCCCTCCACTTT
D gene: .
clone size: .
J gene: TRBJ1-6
V gene: TRBV10-3

CDR3 protein: CASSVVHEQYF
CDR3 DNA: TGTGCCAGCAGTGTCGTCCACGAGCAGTACTTC
D gene: .
clone size: .
J gene: TRBJ2-7
V gene: TRBV25-1

CDR3 protein: CSAPSADTQYF
CDR3 DNA: TGCAGTGCTCCGTCGGCAGATACGCAGTATTTT
D gene: .
clone size: once
J gene: TRBJ2-3
V gene: TRBV20-1

CDR3 protein: CASSDRWGAYEQYF
CDR3 DNA: TGCGCCAGCAGTGACCGTTGGGGAGCCTACGAGCAGTACTTC
D gene: .
clone size: .
J gene: TRBJ2-7
V gene: TRBV10-2

CDR3 protein: CASSANRADQPQHF
CDR3 DNA: TGTGCCAGCAGCGCCAACAGGGCAGATCAGCCCCAGCATTTT
D gene: .
clone size: .
J gene: TRBJ1-5
V gene: TRBV9

CDR3 protein: CATGRRLDTEAFF
CDR3 DNA: TGTGCCACCGGAAGAAGATTGGACACTGAAGCTTTCTTT
D gene: .
clone size: .
J gene: TRBJ1-1
V gene: TRBV15

CDR3 protein: CASSPQEGNEQFF
CDR3 DNA: TGTGCCAGCAGCCCCCAGGAGGGCAATGAGCAGTTCTTC
D gene: .
clone size: .
J gene: TRBJ2-1
V gene: TRBV7-3

CDR3 protein: CASSRGAGVTYNSPLHF
CDR3 DNA: TGTGCCAGCAGCCGGGGTGCTGGGGTGACCTATAATTCACCCCTCCACTTT
D gene: .
clone size: .
J gene: TRBJ1-6
V gene: TRBV13

CDR3 protein: CASSNLGPQHF
CDR3 DNA: TGTGCCAGTAGTAACCTCGGGCCCCAGCATTTT
D gene: .
clone size: few
J gene: TRBJ1-5
V gene: TRBV19

CDR3 protein: CASSMVGNTEAFF
CDR3 DNA: TGTGCCAGTAGTATGGTGGGGAACACTGAAGCTTTCTTT
D gene: .
clone size: .
J gene: TRBJ1-1
V gene: TRBV19

CDR3 protein: CASGPTDLNTEAFF
CDR3 DNA: TGTGCCAGCGGCCCGACAGACCTTAACACTGAAGCTTTCTTT
D gene: .
clone size: .
J gene: TRBJ1-1
V gene: TRBV2

CDR3 protein: CARSLAPGINSNQPQHF
CDR3 DNA: TGTGCCAGAAGCTTGGCCCCGGGAATAAATAGCAATCAGCCCCAGCATTTT
D gene: .
clone size: .
J gene: TRBJ1-5
V gene: TRBV5-3

CDR3 protein: CASSQGWGTEAFF
CDR3 DNA: TGTGCCAGCAGCCAAGGATGGGGAACTGAAGCTTTCTTT
D gene: .
clone size: .
J gene: TRBJ1-1
V gene: TRBV14

CDR3 protein: CASNTNSPLHF
CDR3 DNA: TGTGCCAGCAACACGAATTCACCCCTCCACTTT
D gene: .
clone size: .
J gene: TRBJ1-6
V gene: TRBV6-1

CDR3 protein: CASSDPSGQETQYF
CDR3 DNA: TGTGCCAGCAGCGACCCTAGCGGGCAAGAGACCCAGTACTTC
D gene: TRBD2
clone size: .
J gene: TRBJ2-5
V gene: TRBV11-3

CDR3 protein: CASSGGGTEAFF
CDR3 DNA: TGTGCCAGCAGCGGGGGAGGTACTGAAGCTTTCTTT
D gene: .
clone size: few
J gene: TRBJ1-1
V gene: TRBV5-6

CDR3 protein: CSVGSSVF
CDR3 DNA: TGCAGCGTAGGGAGTTCGGTTTTT
D gene: .
clone size: .
J gene: TRBJ2-2
V gene: TRBV29-1

CDR3 protein: CASTAGGAGEQFF
CDR3 DNA: TGTGCCAGCACGGCGGGTGGCGCGGGTGAGCAGTTCTTC
D gene: .
clone size: few
J gene: TRBJ2-1
V gene: TRBV5-6

CDR3 protein: CASRLNVNQPQHF
CDR3 DNA: TGTGCCAGCAGACTAAATGTTAATCAGCCCCAGCATTTT
D gene: .
clone size: .
J gene: TRBJ1-5
V gene: TRBV7-9

CDR3 protein: CASGDGPSYEQYF
CDR3 DNA: TGTGCTAGTGGCGATGGACCTTCCTACGAGCAGTACTTC
D gene: .
clone size: .
J gene: TRBJ2-7
V gene: TRBV12-5

CDR3 protein: CASSMGTYEQYF
CDR3 DNA: TGTGCCAGTAGTATGGGGACCTACGAGCAGTACTTC
D gene: .
clone size: .
J gene: TRBJ2-7
V gene: TRBV19

CDR3 protein: CASSQEFGQHPAGEQFF
CDR3 DNA: TGTGCCAGCAGCCAAGAGTTCGGCCAACACCCCGCAGGAGAGCAGTTCTTC
D gene: .
clone size: .
J gene: TRBJ2-1
V gene: TRBV14

CDR3 protein: CSVMSYNEQFF
CDR3 DNA: TGCAGCGTTATGAGTTACAATGAGCAGTTCTTC
D gene: .
clone size: .
J gene: TRBJ2-1
V gene: TRBV29-1

CDR3 protein: CASSSAYGRTEAFF
CDR3 DNA: TGTGCCAGCAGTTCCGCCTATGGGCGGACTGAAGCTTTCTTT
D gene: .
clone size: .
J gene: TRBJ1-1
V gene: TRBV6-5

CDR3 protein: CASSSEAERYNEQFF
CDR3 DNA: TGTGCCAGCAGCTCCGAGGCAGAAAGATACAATGAGCAGTTCTTC
D gene: .
clone size: once
J gene: TRBJ2-1
V gene: TRBV6-5

CDR3 protein: CASSLSWGSDYGYTF
CDR3 DNA: TGTGCCAGCAGCCTAAGTTGGGGCAGCGACTATGGCTACACCTTC
D gene: .
clone size: few
J gene: TRBJ1-2
V gene: TRBV7-9

CDR3 protein: CASSFPAGGSTDTQYF
CDR3 DNA: TGTGCCAGCAGTTTCCCGGCGGGGGGTAGCACAGATACGCAGTATTTT
D gene: TRBD2
clone size: .
J gene: TRBJ2-3
V gene: TRBV28

CDR3 protein: CASSLTDQSSYNEQFF
CDR3 DNA: TGCGCCAGCAGTCTAACAGATCAGAGCTCCTACAATGAGCAGTTCTTC
D gene: .
clone size: few
J gene: TRBJ2-1
V gene: TRBV5-1

CDR3 protein: CASTATVNTEAFF
CDR3 DNA: TGCGCCAGCACTGCGACGGTCAACACTGAAGCTTTCTTT
D gene: .
clone size: .
J gene: TRBJ1-1
V gene: TRBV5-1

CDR3 protein: CASSEGRNQPQHF
CDR3 DNA: TGTGCCAGCAGTGAAGGCCGCAATCAGCCCCAGCATTTT
D gene: .
clone size: .
J gene: TRBJ1-5
V gene: TRBV2

CDR3 protein: CASSVAGVAGTEAFF
CDR3 DNA: TGTGCCAGCAGCGTAGCTGGGGTTGCGGGCACTGAAGCTTTCTTT
D gene: .
clone size: .
J gene: TRBJ1-1
V gene: TRBV9

CDR3 protein: CASSPANTGELFF
CDR3 DNA: TGTGCCAGCAGCCCGGCGAACACCGGGGAGCTGTTTTTT
D gene: .
clone size: .
J gene: TRBJ2-2
V gene: TRBV6-5

CDR3 protein: CASSQYDQYNSPLHF
CDR3 DNA: TGTGCCAGCAGCCAATATGATCAGTATAATTCACCCCTCCACTTT
D gene: .
clone size: few
J gene: TRBJ1-6
V gene: TRBV14

CDR3 protein: CASSLASGAGYGYTF
CDR3 DNA: TGCGCCAGCAGCTTGGCCTCGGGGGCCGGCTATGGCTACACCTTC
D gene: .
clone size: .
J gene: TRBJ1-2
V gene: TRBV5-1

CDR3 protein: CAWSLGPRRTDTQYF
CDR3 DNA: TGTGCCTGGAGTTTAGGCCCCAGGCGCACAGATACGCAGTATTTT
D gene: .
clone size: .
J gene: TRBJ2-3
V gene: TRBV30